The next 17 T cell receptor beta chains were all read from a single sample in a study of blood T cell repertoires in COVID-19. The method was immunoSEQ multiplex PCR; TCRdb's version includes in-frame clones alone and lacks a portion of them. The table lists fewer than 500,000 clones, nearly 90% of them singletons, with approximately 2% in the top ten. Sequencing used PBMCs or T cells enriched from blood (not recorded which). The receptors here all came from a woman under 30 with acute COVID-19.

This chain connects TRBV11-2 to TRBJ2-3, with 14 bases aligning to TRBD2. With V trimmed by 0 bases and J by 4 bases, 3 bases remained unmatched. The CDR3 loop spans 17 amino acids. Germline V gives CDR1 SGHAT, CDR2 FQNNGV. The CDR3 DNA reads TGTGCCAGCAGCTTAGATTCGGGACTAGCGGGGGCAGATACGCAGTATTTT. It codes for CASSLDSGLAGADTQYF.

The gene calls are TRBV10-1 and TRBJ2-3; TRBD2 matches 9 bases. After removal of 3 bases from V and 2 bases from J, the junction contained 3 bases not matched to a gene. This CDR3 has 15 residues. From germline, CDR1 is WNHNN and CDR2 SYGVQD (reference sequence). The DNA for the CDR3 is TGCGCCAGCAGTGAAGGCGGGGGGGTCACAGATACGCAGTATTTT. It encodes CASSEGGGVTDTQYF.

CDR3 residues: CASSLGRDRTNTEAFF. In nucleotides, the CDR3 is TGCGCCAGCAGCTTGGGTCGGGACAGGACGAACACTGAAGCTTTCTTT. This rearrangement joins TRBV5-1 to TRBJ1-1; 8 bases align to TRBD1. Germline V CDR1 and CDR2: SGHRS, YFSETQ. CDR3 length equals 16 residues. V lost 0 bases to trimming and J lost 1 base; unmatched junction nucleotides: 5. The full variable domain, completed using reference TRBV5-1 and TRBJ1-1, is KAGVTQTPRYLIKTRGQQVTLSCSPISGHRSVSWYQQTPGQGLQFLFEYFSETQRNKGNFPGRFSGRQFSNSRSEMNVSTLELGDSALYLCASSLGRDRTNTEAFFGQGTRLTVV.

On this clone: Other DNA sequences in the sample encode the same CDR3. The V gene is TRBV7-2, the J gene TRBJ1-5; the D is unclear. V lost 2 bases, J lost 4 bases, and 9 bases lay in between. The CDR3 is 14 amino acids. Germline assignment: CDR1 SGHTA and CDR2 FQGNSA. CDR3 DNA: TGTGCCAGCAGCTTAAAGGGAGGTAATCAGCCCCAGCATTTT. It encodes CASSLKGGNQPQHF.

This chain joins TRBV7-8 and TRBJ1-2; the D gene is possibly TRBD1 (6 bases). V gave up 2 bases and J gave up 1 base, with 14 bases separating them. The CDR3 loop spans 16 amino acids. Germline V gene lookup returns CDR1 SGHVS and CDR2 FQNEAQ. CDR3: CASSLFWDNLNYGYTF. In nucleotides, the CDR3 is TGTGCCAGCAGCTTATTTTGGGACAACCTTAACTATGGCTACACCTTC.

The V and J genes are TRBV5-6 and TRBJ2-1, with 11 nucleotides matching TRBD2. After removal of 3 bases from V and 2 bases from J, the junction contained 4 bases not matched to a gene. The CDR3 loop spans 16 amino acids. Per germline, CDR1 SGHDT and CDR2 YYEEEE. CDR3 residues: CASSSLAGETYNEQFF. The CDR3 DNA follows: TGTGCCAGCAGCTCACTAGCGGGGGAAACCTACAATGAGCAGTTCTTC. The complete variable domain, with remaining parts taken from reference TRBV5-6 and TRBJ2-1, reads DAGVTQSPTHLIKTRGQQVTLRCSPKSGHDTVSWYQQALGQGPQFIFQYYEEEERQRGNFPDRFSGHQFPNYSSELNVNALLLGDSALYLCASSSLAGETYNEQFFGPGTRLTVL.

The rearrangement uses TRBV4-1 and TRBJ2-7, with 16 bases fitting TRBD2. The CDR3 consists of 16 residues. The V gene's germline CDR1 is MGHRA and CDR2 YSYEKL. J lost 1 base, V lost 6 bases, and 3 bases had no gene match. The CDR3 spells CASSLGLAGGSYEQYF. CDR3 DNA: TGCGCCAGCAGTCTGGGACTAGCGGGGGGGTCCTACGAGCAGTACTTC.

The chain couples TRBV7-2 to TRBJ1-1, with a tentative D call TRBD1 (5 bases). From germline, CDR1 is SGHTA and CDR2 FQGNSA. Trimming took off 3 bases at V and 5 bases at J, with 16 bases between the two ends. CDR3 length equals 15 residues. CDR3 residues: CASSFHPGPETEAFF. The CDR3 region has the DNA TGTGCCAGCAGCTTCCACCCAGGGCCTGAGACTGAAGCTTTCTTT. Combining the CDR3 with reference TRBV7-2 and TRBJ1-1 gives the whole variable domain GAGVSQSPSNKVTEKGKDVELRCDPISGHTALYWYRQSLGQGLEFLIYFQGNSAPDKSGLPSDRFSAERTGGSVSTLTIQRTQQEDSAVYLCASSFHPGPETEAFFGQGTRLTVV.

The CDR3 region has the DNA TGTGCCAGCAGCACTCGGGGGGGGACAGGGAAGTTCGAGCAGTACTTC. It encodes CASSTRGGTGKFEQYF. This rearrangement joins TRBV28 to TRBJ2-7; possible D gene TRBD1, 9 bases. Trimming removed 6 bases at V and 6 bases at J, with 24 bases between. The germline V gene encodes CDR1 MDHEN and CDR2 SYDVKM. This CDR3 spans 16 amino acids.

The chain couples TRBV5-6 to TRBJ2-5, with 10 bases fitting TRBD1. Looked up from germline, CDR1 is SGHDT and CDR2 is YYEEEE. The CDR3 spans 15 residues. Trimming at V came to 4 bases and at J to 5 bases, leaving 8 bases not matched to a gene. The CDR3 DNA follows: TGTGCCAGCAGCCGTGAGACAGGGGGCACGGAGACCCAGTACTTC. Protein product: CASSRETGGTETQYF.

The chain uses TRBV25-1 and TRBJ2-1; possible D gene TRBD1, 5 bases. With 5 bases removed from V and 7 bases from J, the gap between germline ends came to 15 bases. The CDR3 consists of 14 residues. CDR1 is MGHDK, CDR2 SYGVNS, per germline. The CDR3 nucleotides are TGTGCCAGCAGTTTTGGCAGGGTAGGGAATGAGCAGTTCTTC. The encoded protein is CASSFGRVGNEQFF.

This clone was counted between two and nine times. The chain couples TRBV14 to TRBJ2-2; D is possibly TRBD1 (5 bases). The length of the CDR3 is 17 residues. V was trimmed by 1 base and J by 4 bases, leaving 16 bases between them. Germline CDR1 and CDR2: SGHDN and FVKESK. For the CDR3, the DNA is TGTGCCAGCAGCCAAGGGGATCTCAGGGTGACCACCGGGGAGCTGTTTTTT. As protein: CASSQGDLRVTTGELFF.

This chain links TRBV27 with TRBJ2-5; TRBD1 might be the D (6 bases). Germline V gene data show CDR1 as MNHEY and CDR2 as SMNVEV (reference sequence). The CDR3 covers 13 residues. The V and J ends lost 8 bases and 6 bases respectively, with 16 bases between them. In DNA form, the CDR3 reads TGTGCCAGCGGGGGCGCTGGTAGGAAGACCCAGTACTTC. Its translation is CASGGAGRKTQYF.

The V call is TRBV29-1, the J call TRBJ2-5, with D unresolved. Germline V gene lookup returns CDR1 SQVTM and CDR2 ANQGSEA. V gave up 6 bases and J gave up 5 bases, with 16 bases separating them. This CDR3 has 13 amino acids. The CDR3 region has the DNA TGCAGCGTCCTCACGGGTAGTTCCGAGACCCAGTACTTC. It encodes CSVLTGSSETQYF.

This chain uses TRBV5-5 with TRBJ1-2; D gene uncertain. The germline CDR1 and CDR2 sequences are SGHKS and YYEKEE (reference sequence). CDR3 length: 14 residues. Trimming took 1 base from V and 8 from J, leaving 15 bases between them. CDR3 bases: TGTGCCAGCAGCTTGTGGAGGGAAAAGCGGGGCTACACCTTC. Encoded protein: CASSLWREKRGYTF.

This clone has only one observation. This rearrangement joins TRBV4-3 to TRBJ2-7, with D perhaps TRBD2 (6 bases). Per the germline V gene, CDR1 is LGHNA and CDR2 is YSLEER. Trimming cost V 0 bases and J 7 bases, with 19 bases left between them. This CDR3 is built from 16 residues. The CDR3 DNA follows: TGCGCCAGCAGCCAAGAACGTGGCGGGATCGGTAGGGAGCAGTACTTC. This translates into CASSQERGGIGREQYF.

The CDR3 DNA reads TGTGCCAGCAGCCAGCCCGGGACTAACAAAGAGACCCAGTACTTC. Protein sequence: CASSQPGTNKETQYF. V and J are TRBV4-2 and TRBJ2-5, with 7 positions matching TRBD2. This CDR3 is 15 amino acids long. From germline, CDR1 is LGHNA and CDR2 YNFKEQ. Trimming removed 3 bases from V and 3 bases from J; junction bases left unmatched: 7.